The 16 T cell receptor beta chains below come from one sample, sequenced in a study of radiotherapy plus CTLA-4 blockade in lung cancer. The method was immunoSEQ multiplex PCR; TCRdb's version includes in-frame clones alone and lacks a portion of them. Altogether more than 40,000 clones are present, over 60% being singletons, with the ten largest covering roughly 25%. The sequences come from peripheral blood, collected from a patient treated with radiotherapy plus ipilimumab. These receptors were obtained from a human donor with non-small cell lung cancer who had a partial response to radiotherapy plus ipilimumab.

This clone appeared many times. The genes are TRBV27 and TRBJ1-2, with D possibly matching TRBD1 (5 bases). V gave up 6 bases and J gave up 8 bases, with 19 bases separating them. Germline values: CDR1 MNHEY, CDR2 SMNVEV (reference sequence). The CDR3 is 14 amino acids. The CDR3 DNA reads TGTGCCAGCAGGCGGACCGGGACTAAAAACGGCTACACCTTC. Amino acids: CASRRTGTKNGYTF.

The J gene is TRBJ2-5, the V gene TRBV19; TRBD1 agrees at 8 bases. The end of the DNA fits TRBJ2-7 better, so the J call may be wrong. Germline CDR1 LNHDA, CDR2 SQIVND (reference sequence). The CDR3 contains 14 residues. The CDR3 region has the DNA TGTGCCAGTAGTCGGGACAGGAGCTCCTACGAGCAGTACTTC. This gives the protein CASSRDRSSYEQYF.

This chain connects TRBV6-5 to TRBJ1-2; tentative D call: TRBD1 (6 bases). Germline V CDR1 and CDR2: MNHEY, SVGAGI. The CDR3 runs to 14 residues. Trimming removed 5 bases at V and 6 bases at J, with 16 bases between. DNA of the CDR3: TGTGCCAGCAGTCGCGGAACAGGGATCGATGGCTACACCTTC. The encoded protein is CASSRGTGIDGYTF.

V and J are TRBV7-2 and TRBJ1-5; no clear D gene. This CDR3 is 14 amino acids long. Per the germline V gene, CDR1 is SGHTA and CDR2 is FQGNSA. V shed 3 bases and J shed 4 bases, with 10 bases lying between them. Here the CDR3 reads CASSFSGPNQPQHF. The CDR3 nucleotides read TGTGCCAGCAGCTTCAGCGGTCCTAATCAGCCCCAGCATTTT.

Here the CDR3 DNA reads TGTGCCAGCAAGGAGTTGACAGGATCCACAGATACGCAGTATTTT. Amino acids: CASKELTGSTDTQYF. The V and J genes are TRBV27 and TRBJ2-3; weak D call: TRBD1 (6 bases). The CDR3 is 15 amino acids. Germline V lookup: CDR1 MNHEY, CDR2 SMNVEV (reference sequence). V lost 7 bases to trimming and J lost 2 bases, with 16 bases between them.

V usage is TRBV29-1 and J usage is TRBJ2-7; 7 bases align to TRBD1. Germline-derived CDR1 and CDR2 are SQVTM and ANQGSEA. V dropped 6 bases and J dropped 2; count of bases not matched to a gene: 4. The CDR3 runs to 12 residues. The CDR3 loop reads CSVIQGTYEQYF. In DNA, the CDR3 is TGCAGCGTAATACAGGGGACCTACGAGCAGTACTTC.

This chain links TRBV6-5 with TRBJ2-1; 8 positions agree with TRBD2. V lost 0 bases and J lost 6; bases outside the gene matches: 7. Germline CDR1 MNHEY, CDR2 SVGAGI. This CDR3 has 16 amino acids. The CDR3 region has the DNA TGTGCCAGCAGTTACTCGACGGGACTAGTGGCCAATGAGCAGTTCTTC. Translation gives CASSYSTGLVANEQFF.

This clone turned up a few times. The chain recombines TRBV30 with TRBJ2-1, with a weak D call TRBD2 (6 bases). V lost 4 bases, J lost 4 bases, and 14 bases lay in between. Germline CDR1 and CDR2: GTSNPN and SVGIG (reference sequence). This CDR3 contains 14 residues. The DNA for the CDR3 is TGTGCCTGGACGGGGGTGGTAATTTACAATGAGCAGTTCTTC. Protein product: CAWTGVVIYNEQFF.

The chain uses TRBV7-3 and TRBJ2-2, with a weak D call TRBD2 (5 bases). Germline CDR1 reads SGHTA; CDR2 reads FQGTGA. The CDR3 spans 15 residues. V was shortened by 5 bases and J by 4 bases, with 14 bases between the two germline ends. The CDR3 here is CASSPTRGLTGELFF. CDR3 sequence (DNA): TGTGCCAGCAGCCCAACGCGCGGACTCACCGGGGAGCTGTTTTTT.

This clone showed up many times. This chain joins TRBV6-4 and TRBJ2-1, with 7 positions matching TRBD2. Trimming cost V 3 bases and J 2 bases; bases outside gene matches: 4. CDR3 length equals 15 residues. Germline values: CDR1 MRHNA, CDR2 SNTAGT. CDR3 region: CASSESGGAYNEQFF. CDR3 coding DNA: TGTGCCAGCAGTGAGAGTGGGGGGGCCTACAATGAGCAGTTCTTC.

V usage is TRBV7-9 and J usage is TRBJ2-2, with 9 bases fitting TRBD2. The CDR3 has 18 residues. CDR1 SEHNR and CDR2 FQNEAQ come from the germline V gene (reference sequence). V gave up 7 bases and J gave up 8 bases; unmatched junction bases: 20. The CDR3 protein is CASIRSPSSGRKLGELFF. DNA for the CDR3: TGTGCCAGCATCAGAAGTCCGTCGAGCGGGAGGAAGTTGGGGGAGCTGTTTTTT.

This rearrangement joins TRBV12-5 to TRBJ1-1, with D unresolved. The germline gives CDR1 LGHNT, CDR2 FRNRAP. Between the trimmed V and J ends, which lost 0 bases and 3 bases, there was a span of 5 bases. This CDR3 contains 13 residues. This CDR3 reads CASGLVEDTEAFF. The CDR3 region has the DNA TGTGCTAGTGGTTTGGTCGAGGACACTGAAGCTTTCTTT.

The CDR3 DNA is TGCGCCAGCAGCTTAGGCCCTCAGGGGGCGGCCCAGCCCCAGCATTTT. This translates into CASSLGPQGAAQPQHF. The rearrangement joins TRBV5-1 to TRBJ1-5, with 8 bases lining up with TRBD1. The CDR3 totals 16 residues. CDR1 and CDR2 (germline): SGHRS, YFSETQ. Losses at the gene ends were 2 bases for V and 7 bases for J; bases not matched to a gene: 11.

The CDR3 reads CASSLVPGGYNEQFF. CDR3 sequence (DNA): TGTGCCAGCAGCTTGGTCCCAGGGGGGTACAATGAGCAGTTCTTC. The chain recombines TRBV5-5 with TRBJ2-1; possible D gene TRBD1, 7 bases. Germline lookup yields CDR1 SGHKS and CDR2 YYEKEE (reference sequence). V was cut by 0 bases and J by 4 bases, with 11 bases left in between. The CDR3 spans 15 residues.

The CDR3 here is CASSLPAAGELFF. As DNA, the CDR3 is TGTGCCAGCAGCTTGCCCGCGGCCGGGGAGCTGTTTTTT. The V gene is TRBV4-2, the J gene TRBJ2-2; D not certain. Germline CDR1 is LGHNA and CDR2 is YNFKEQ. There are 13 residues in the CDR3. The V gene lost 5 bases and the J gene lost 6 bases, with 10 bases spanning the gap.

CDR3 residues: CASSYVGSQPQHF. The CDR3 bases are TGTGCCAGCAGTTACGTTGGGAGTCAGCCCCAGCATTTT. The J gene is TRBJ1-5, the V gene TRBV6-6, with D unclear. This CDR3 contains 13 residues. V lost 2 bases to trimming and J lost 6 bases, with 8 bases between them. Germline CDR1 reads MNHNY; CDR2 reads SVGAGI (reference sequence).